This entry lists 7 T cell receptor beta chains sequenced from one sample in a study of blood T cell repertoires in COVID-19. This table comes from immunoSEQ multiplex PCR, and its TCRdb copy is limited to in-frame clones, with some not included. The sample holds approximately 240,000 clones, 79% seen once. The sample was peripheral blood. Every receptor here comes from a middle-aged woman with active or convalescent COVID-19.

The V and J genes are TRBV10-3 and TRBJ1-6, with 7 nucleotides matching TRBD1. This CDR3 has 14 residues. The junction had 9 bases not matched to a gene; V was cut back by 9 bases and J by 7 bases. From germline, CDR1 is ENHRY and CDR2 SYGVKD. The CDR3 reads CAISTGFGNSPLHF. CDR3 coding DNA: TGTGCCATTTCGACAGGGTTCGGGAATTCACCCCTCCACTTT.

This rearrangement joins TRBV3-1 (or the pseudogene TRBV3-2) to TRBJ1-1; D ambiguous. Between the trimmed V and J ends, which lost 3 bases and 6 bases, there was a span of 17 bases. The germline gives CDR1 LGHDT, CDR2 YNNKEL (reference sequence). The CDR3 runs to 15 residues. CDR3 DNA: TGTGCCAGCAGCCACGCCTGGGGAGGGAAGGCTGAAGCTTTCTTT. It encodes CASSHAWGGKAEAFF.

Concerning this clone: This may come from a read error, since a much larger clone is one base off. The chain links TRBV11-2 to TRBJ1-1; 7 bases line up with TRBD1. With 3 bases clipped from V and 1 base from J, the junction kept 2 bases outside the gene matches. Germline V CDR1 and CDR2: SGHAT, FQNNGV. This CDR3 contains 14 residues. The CDR3, as DNA: TGTGCCAGCAGCTTCGGGACAGCGAACACTGAAGCTTTCTTT. This encodes CASSFGTANTEAFF.

The chain employs TRBV18 and TRBJ1-1; perhaps TRBD1 as D (5 bases). Germline V gene data show CDR1 as KGHSH and CDR2 as LQKENI. Trimming took off 3 bases at V and 5 bases at J, with 16 bases between the two ends. This CDR3 has 15 residues. CDR3 loop: CASSPRGEGGTEAFF. As DNA, the CDR3 is TGTGCCAGCTCACCTCGAGGGGAGGGAGGTACTGAAGCTTTCTTT.

The genes are TRBV30 and TRBJ1-4, with a tentative D call TRBD1 (5 bases). Looked up from germline, CDR1 is GTSNPN and CDR2 is SVGIG (reference sequence). The CDR3 loop spans 15 amino acids. The V end was cut by 0 bases, the J end by 4 bases, with 12 bases between. As DNA, the CDR3 is TGTGCCTGGAGTGTACCGGGCAGGGTTAATGAAAAACTGTTTTTT. It translates to CAWSVPGRVNEKLFF.

This chain joins TRBV4-1 and TRBJ2-3, with 8 bases matching TRBD2. Germline values: CDR1 MGHRA, CDR2 YSYEKL. J was trimmed by 0 bases and V by 1 base; bases with no gene match: 6. The CDR3 loop spans 17 amino acids. The CDR3: CASSQARLALSTDTQYF. The CDR3 coding sequence is TGCGCCAGCAGCCAAGCGAGACTAGCGCTAAGCACAGATACGCAGTATTTT.

This chain connects TRBV12-3 or TRBV12-4 to TRBJ1-4; unclear D gene. Trimming removed 2 bases at V and 7 bases at J, with 8 bases between. The CDR3 covers 13 residues. The CDR3 DNA reads as TGTGCCAGCAGTTTACGTGCGGGTGAAAAACTGTTTTTT. Translation: CASSLRAGEKLFF.